A single sample is the source of the 16 T cell receptor beta chains below, sequenced in a study of technical replicates of blood from several donors. Method: immunoSEQ multiplex PCR; TCRdb's copy keeps in-frame clones and lacks some. This table holds tens of thousands of clones, around 92% found once. The sample was T cells isolated from PBMCs. Receptors originate from a human donor in good health.

The rearrangement uses TRBV10-3 and TRBJ1-1; tentatively, D is TRBD1 (6 bases). The germline V and J ends were trimmed by 3 bases and 7 bases, with 9 bases remaining between them. The germline V gene has CDR1 ENHRY and CDR2 SYGVKD. This CDR3 is built from 12 residues. This CDR3 is CAISDEGDEAFF. CDR3 bases: TGTGCCATCAGTGACGAGGGGGATGAAGCTTTCTTT.

The V and J genes are TRBV6-5 and TRBJ1-2; possible D gene TRBD1, 6 bases. Germline-derived CDR1 and CDR2 are MNHEY and SVGAGI. The CDR3 is made up of 13 amino acids. Trimming removed 2 bases at V and 8 bases at J, with 12 bases between. CDR3 loop: CASSYQGQSGYTF. In nucleotides, the CDR3 is TGTGCCAGCAGTTACCAGGGGCAAAGCGGCTACACCTTC.

The chain is built from TRBV19 and TRBJ1-5; no reliable D call. V was shortened by 7 bases and J by 0 bases, with 13 bases between the two germline ends. CDR3 size: 15 residues. CDR1 and CDR2 (germline): LNHDA, SQIVND (reference sequence). CDR3 sequence reads: CASTTDDYSNQPQHF. The CDR3 nucleotides read TGTGCCAGTACCACTGACGACTATAGCAATCAGCCCCAGCATTTT.

J is TRBJ2-7 and V is TRBV29-1; 13 bases map to TRBD2. V lost 5 bases and J lost 6; bases outside the gene matches: 4. Germline-derived CDR1 and CDR2 are SQVTM and ANQGSEA. The CDR3 contains 13 residues. CDR3 sequence (DNA): TGCAGCGTTATTGGGACTAGCGGGACCGAGCAGTACTTC. It is translated as CSVIGTSGTEQYF.

V gene TRBV9 combines with J gene TRBJ2-1, with TRBD2 matching 9 bases. The CDR3 sequence is 15 residues long. Germline V gene sequence: CDR1 SGDLS, CDR2 YYNGEE. Trimming at V came to 4 bases and at J to 4 bases, leaving 6 bases not matched to a gene. CDR3 region: CASSPGLADYNEQFF. The CDR3, as DNA: TGTGCCAGCAGCCCGGGACTAGCAGATTACAATGAGCAGTTCTTC.

The chain has TRBV4-2 and TRBJ1-2; 7 nucleotides align to TRBD1. CDR1 is LGHNA and CDR2 is YNFKEQ in the germline V gene. The CDR3 has 17 residues. V lost 4 bases and J lost 7; bases outside the gene matches: 18. Here the CDR3 DNA reads TGTGCCAGCAGCCTACAGAGACCGACAGGGCAGATTCGTGGCTACACCTTC. The encoded protein is CASSLQRPTGQIRGYTF.

As concerns this clone: One end of the junction fails to match germline, which may point to a read error. The V gene is TRBV2, the J gene TRBJ1-5; 8 bases agree with TRBD1. The CDR3 is made up of 15 amino acids. CDR1 is SNHLY and CDR2 is FYNNEI in the germline V gene. The CDR3 is CASSEQAGGNQPQHF. As DNA, the CDR3 is TGTGCCAGCAGTGAGCAGGCAGGGGGCAACCAGCCCCAGCATTTT.

V is TRBV28 and J is TRBJ1-1; 8 bases align to TRBD1. The V segment lost 8 bases and the J segment 4 bases; nucleotides outside the gene matches: 12. There are 15 residues in the CDR3. Germline-derived CDR1 and CDR2 are MDHEN and SYDVKM. The CDR3 region is CASDNTRQGSTEAFF. Written as DNA, the CDR3 is TGTGCCAGCGATAATACCCGACAGGGGAGCACTGAAGCTTTCTTT.

This sequence joins TRBV19 and TRBJ1-1; no definite D call. The ends were cut back, 2 bases at V and 1 base at J, with 5 bases in the middle. The CDR3 runs 13 residues. In germline, CDR1 is LNHDA, CDR2 SQIVND (reference sequence). As DNA, the CDR3 is TGTGCCAGTAGTATAACAGCGAACACTGAAGCTTTCTTT. This sequence encodes CASSITANTEAFF.

V and J are TRBV13 and TRBJ2-3, with D hard to call. V was clipped by 2 bases and J by 6 bases, with 9 bases between them. CDR3 length: 13 amino acids. Per germline, CDR1 PRHDT and CDR2 FYEKMQ (reference sequence). The CDR3, as DNA: TGTGCCAGCAGCTTAAGAATCCGGGATACGCAGTATTTT. Protein: CASSLRIRDTQYF. Full variable domain (missing parts from reference TRBV13 and TRBJ2-3): AAGVIQSPRHLIKEKRETATLKCYPIPRHDTVYWYQQGPGQDPQFLISFYEKMQSDKGSIPDRFSAQQFSDYHSELNMSSLELGDSALYFCASSLRIRDTQYFGPGTRLTVL.

This clone was recorded only once. This CDR3 reads CASSLLYEGLGEQFF. In DNA form, the CDR3 reads TGCGCCAGCAGCCTATTATATGAGGGCTTAGGGGAGCAGTTCTTC. V and J are TRBV4-3 and TRBJ2-1; perhaps TRBD2 as D (5 bases). The CDR3 totals 15 residues. Germline V gene lookup returns CDR1 LGHNA and CDR2 YSLEER. Trimming stripped 4 bases from V and 10 bases from J, with 20 bases between.

The J gene is TRBJ2-6, the V gene TRBV11-2, with a weak D call TRBD1 (5 bases). The germline CDR1 and CDR2 sequences are SGHAT and FQNNGV. The CDR3 has 18 residues. The germline V and J ends were trimmed by 5 bases and 0 bases, with 17 bases remaining between them. The CDR3 is CASSLTTGIRSGANVLTF. CDR3 bases: TGTGCCAGCAGCCTTACTACAGGTATTCGCTCTGGGGCCAACGTCCTGACTTTC.

The chain combines TRBV12-5 with TRBJ1-3, with D perhaps TRBD1 (5 bases). Trimming removed 6 bases at V and 4 bases at J, with 13 bases between. Looked up from germline, CDR1 is LGHNT and CDR2 is FRNRAP. The CDR3 is 14 residues long. CDR3 nucleotides: TGTGCTAGTGGAGCTCAGGGCTTAGGAAACACCATATATTTT. Translated, it gives CASGAQGLGNTIYF.

V gene TRBV27 combines with J gene TRBJ2-7; D gene uncertain. The CDR3 is made up of 12 amino acids. Per the germline V gene, CDR1 is MNHEY and CDR2 is SMNVEV (reference sequence). Trimming removed 2 bases from V and 6 bases from J, with 8 bases in between. For the CDR3, the DNA is TGTGCCAGCAGTTTAGGTCAGGTCGAGCAGTACTTC. This sequence encodes CASSLGQVEQYF.

This clone was observed once. This sequence joins TRBV27 and TRBJ2-7; 10 bases fit TRBD2. The CDR3 has 15 residues. CDR1 and CDR2 (germline): MNHEY, SMNVEV (reference sequence). Trimming took 2 bases from V and 2 from J; bases not matched to a gene: 3. The CDR3 DNA reads TGTGCCAGCAGTTTAAAAGCGGGAGGGCCCTACGAGCAGTACTTC. Translated: CASSLKAGGPYEQYF.

This chain uses TRBV5-4 with TRBJ1-1; 12 bases agree with TRBD1. The germline V gene has CDR1 SGHNT and CDR2 YYREEE (reference sequence). The V segment lost 3 bases and the J segment 4 bases; nucleotides outside the gene matches: 1. This CDR3 contains 14 residues. CDR3: CASSSGQGATEAFF. CDR3 nucleotide sequence: TGTGCCAGCAGCTCGGGACAGGGGGCCACTGAAGCTTTCTTT.